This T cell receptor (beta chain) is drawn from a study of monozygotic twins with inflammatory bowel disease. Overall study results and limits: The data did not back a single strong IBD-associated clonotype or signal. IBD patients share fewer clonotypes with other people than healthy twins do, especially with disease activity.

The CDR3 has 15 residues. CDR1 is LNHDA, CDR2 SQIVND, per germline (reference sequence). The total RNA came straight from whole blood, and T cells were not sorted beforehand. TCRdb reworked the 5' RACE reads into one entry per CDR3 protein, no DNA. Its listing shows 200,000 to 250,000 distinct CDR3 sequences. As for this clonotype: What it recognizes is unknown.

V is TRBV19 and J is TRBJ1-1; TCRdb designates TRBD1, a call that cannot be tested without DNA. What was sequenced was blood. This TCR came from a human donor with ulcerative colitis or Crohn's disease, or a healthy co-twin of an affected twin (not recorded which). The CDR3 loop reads CASSLGQGLTTEAFF.